These 10 T cell receptor beta chains share one sample of origin, sequenced in a study of blood T cell repertoires in COVID-19. The method was immunoSEQ multiplex PCR; TCRdb's version includes in-frame clones alone and lacks a portion of them. The table lists about 200,000 clones, more than 70% of them singletons, with over 7% in the top ten. The sample taken for sequencing was PBMCs or T cells enriched from blood (not recorded which). Receptors originate from a young woman who had recovered from COVID-19.

The chain is built from TRBV4-1 and TRBJ1-1; TRBD1 is a possible D gene (6 bases). The germline V gene encodes CDR1 MGHRA and CDR2 YSYEKL. Trimming took off 6 bases at V and 4 bases at J, with 15 bases between the two ends. The CDR3 has 14 residues. The CDR3 coding sequence is TGCGCCAGCAGACGTCAGGGAGGGGGCACTGAAGCTTTCTTT. This codes for CASRRQGGGTEAFF.

This chain joins TRBV9 and TRBJ2-7; 7 bases map to TRBD1. Germline lookup yields CDR1 SGDLS and CDR2 YYNGEE. The CDR3 is 14 residues long. V dropped 3 bases and J dropped 3; count of bases not matched to a gene: 6. The CDR3 DNA follows: TGTGCCAGCAGCGACGGGACAGATAGCTACGAGCAGTACTTC. This codes for CASSDGTDSYEQYF.

The gene calls are TRBV13 and TRBJ2-5, with 8 bases identical to TRBD1. In germline, CDR1 is PRHDT, CDR2 FYEKMQ (reference sequence). CDR3 length: 16 residues. The V and J ends lost 5 bases and 1 base, in that order; junction bases with no gene match: 9. The CDR3 DNA is TGTGCCAGCAGCCCTAGCGAGACAGGGGCCCAAGAGACCCAGTACTTC. Its translation: CASSPSETGAQETQYF.

This chain's CDR3 is CASSVGGGRQFF. The CDR3 region has the DNA TGTGCCAGCAGCGTAGGGGGCGGAAGACAGTTCTTC. V usage is TRBV9 and J usage is TRBJ2-1; D perhaps matches TRBD1 (5 bases). Germline loops: CDR1 SGDLS, CDR2 YYNGEE. The CDR3 runs to 12 residues. Trimming cost V 0 bases and J 13 bases, with 11 bases left between them.

The chain combines TRBV28 with TRBJ1-5, with D maybe TRBD1 (5 bases). The V and J ends lost 8 bases and 5 bases respectively, with 19 bases between them. Germline lookup yields CDR1 MDHEN and CDR2 SYDVKM. This CDR3 is built from 15 residues. The CDR3 region is CASRTQGLNHQPQHF. The CDR3 DNA follows: TGTGCCAGCCGGACCCAGGGTTTGAATCATCAGCCCCAGCATTTT.

The count of this clone is one. The V gene is TRBV6-4, the J gene TRBJ2-1; D possibly corresponds to TRBD2 (5 bases). This CDR3 region has 15 residues. V lost 5 bases, J lost 5 bases, and 16 bases lay in between. The V gene's germline CDR1 is MRHNA and CDR2 SNTAGT. The CDR3 nucleotides are TGTGCCAGCAGTCACGAGGTCAGCGGCGACAATGAGCAGTTCTTC. Residues: CASSHEVSGDNEQFF.

This sequence joins TRBV10-3 and TRBJ1-2; maybe TRBD1 (6 bases). The germline gives CDR1 ENHRY, CDR2 SYGVKD. With 6 bases removed from V and 7 bases from J, the gap between germline ends came to 15 bases. The CDR3 covers 13 residues. CDR3 residues: CAIRQQGAAGYTF. The CDR3 DNA follows: TGTGCCATCAGACAACAGGGAGCTGCTGGCTACACCTTC.

This chain joins TRBV30 and TRBJ1-1; D is ambiguous. The CDR3 covers 16 residues. Germline V gives CDR1 GTSNPN, CDR2 SVGIG (reference sequence). V gave up 0 bases and J gave up 2 bases, with 16 bases separating them. The CDR3 DNA reads TGTGCCTGGAGTGTACTGGGTTCAGGCGTAAACACTGAAGCTTTCTTT. Amino acid sequence: CAWSVLGSGVNTEAFF.

The V call is TRBV2, the J call TRBJ2-2; TRBD1 aligns across 7 bases. The CDR3 consists of 15 residues. CDR1 SNHLY and CDR2 FYNNEI come from the germline V gene. V was clipped by 5 bases and J by 5 bases; unmatched bases: 8. CDR3 region: CASSLDRVGTGELFF. CDR3 nucleotide sequence: TGTGCCAGCAGTCTCGACAGGGTTGGAACCGGGGAGCTGTTTTTT.

This chain links TRBV5-8 with TRBJ1-3, with D hard to call. Trimming removed 0 bases from V and 1 base from J, with 8 bases in between. Germline values: CDR1 SGHTS, CDR2 YDEGEE. The CDR3 has 15 amino acids. The CDR3 region is CASSLGQNSGNTIYF. The CDR3 nucleotides read TGTGCCAGCAGCTTGGGGCAGAATTCTGGAAACACCATATATTTT.